This TCR beta chain was profiled in a study of shared clonotypes between healthy human individuals (dated by TCRdb to the early 2020s). Background for the entire study: The cohort comprised a couple of women and a few men aged 18 to 49 years. For each donor, CD4 naive and CD4 memory were each run on three plates, CD8 naive on two plates, and CD8 memory on one plate. The study deeply sequenced blood TCR repertoires of five healthy adults to estimate repertoire size and the extent of clonotype sharing between individuals. To increase sequencing depth and limit assay-specific biases, TCR repertoire library preparation and sequencing were carried out by different laboratories using diverse techniques. Each donor's leukapheresis produced roughly between about 0.8 and 10 billion PBMCs. Results and caveats for the whole study, not just this receptor: Naive subsets generally had larger estimated clonotype richness than memory subsets. Because the study included only a small number of donors, the genetic and exposure-history diversity represented was limited. Pairwise subsampling indicated that sequencing depth was expected to affect the degree of clonotype sharing among donors. Even with the large sequencing depth, rarefaction of the sorted-subset datasets indicated that sequencing was incomplete. Compared with non-shared clonotypes, the clonotypes found in all four sorted-subset donors had higher generation probabilities. Sampling was limited to blood, and TCR repertoires in tissue likely differ from TCR repertoires in blood. Sharing across several donors was observed for approximately 5% of naive CD4, over 3% of naive CD8, 2.3% of memory CD4, and about 0.39% of memory CD8 clonotypes.

On this clone: Its antigen is still unknown. Per-base quality was not reported, and no clone a single base away is much larger than it.

Unmatched junction bases come to 10, with V trimmed by 4 bases and J by 2 bases. Including the terminal cysteine and phenylalanine, the CDR3 comprises 16 residues. Only CDR3 DNA remains: 48 bases, in frame from the first base. The germline V gene specifies SNHLY as CDR1 and FYNNEI as CDR2. TCR CDR3 regions were amplified from genomic DNA by multiplex PCR using the deep immunoSEQ assay. Extracted genomic DNA from each cell subset was spread evenly across all wells of several immunoSEQ 96-well plates, with each plate serving as a replicate. For sorted subsets, each replicate PCR was loaded with 200 ng genomic DNA, equivalent to 25,000 to 35,000 T cell genomes. The purified libraries were quantified using a Qubit 3.0 fluorometer, sized with a Bioanalyzer 2100, and then quantified again using the KAPA Library Quantification kit. Every immunoSEQ 96-well plate was sequenced on a separate single-read 150-cycle Illumina NextSeq 550 flow cell. The source study handled its data this way. The immunoSEQ output contained only junctional sequences without quality scores, so filtering could not match that applied to full-length reads. Sequences were annotated with PyIR, a Python wrapper for IgBLAST v1.9, and V/J genes and CDR3 were assigned using IMGT germline references. Reads with weak V/J assignments (E-value above 1e-6), missing CDR3, stop codons, out-of-frame junctions, or ambiguous translated residues were removed. V3J clonotypes were defined by identical inferred V gene, J gene, and CDR3 amino acid sequence. Percentage overlap between repertoires was calculated by dividing the number of shared unique clonotypes by the size of the smaller repertoire. Richness of each repertoire was evaluated using RTK rarefaction, the Chao1 estimator, and Recon v2.1 estimates of unobserved clonotypes. For all TCRbeta clonotypes obtained by the gDNA method from a few donors, generation probabilities were computed with OLGA. TCRdb provides this immuneACCESS table in a form limited to in-frame rearrangements. Some clones are lacking; in checked studies, under half of them reflect an unresolved V gene, and why the rest are absent is not known. D and trimming were read from the DNA, whereas the V and J calls and clone size are those reported in that table. Recorded for this sample are 1 million to 1.3 million clones; approximately 80% of them occurred a single time. 0.61% of the sample is taken by the ten largest.

The donors were healthy, HIV-negative adults with no recently reported acute infections or vaccinations. Every donor was a Caucasian adult residing in Nashville, Tennessee, USA. Magnetic negative selection was used to enrich CD4+ T cells, after which naive cells were positively selected on CD45RA and the negative fraction became the memory subset. Blood was collected by leukapheresis, and PBMCs were isolated by Ficoll-Histopaque density gradient centrifugation and then cryopreserved in liquid nitrogen vapor phase. Analytical flow cytometry was used to check the purity and quantity of every magnetically sorted T cell population. From each sorted fraction, genomic DNA was isolated and quantified by UV absorbance on a Nanodrop 2000c.

The sequencing input was memory CD4+ T cells from PBMCs. The sample's cell subset or site label is to be understood as: CD45RA-negative fraction. The V and J segments used are TRBV2 and TRBJ1-1; TRBD1 lines up with 7 middle nucleotides. The sequence was collected from a man between 18 and 35 years old in good health. Some clones in this sample may be carry-over from other donors' samples. The sequenced DNA: TGTGCCAGCAGTGCGGACAGGCCTACCCAAAACACTGAAGCTTTCTTT. This translates into CASSADRPTQNTEAFF. Supplemented by the reference TRBV2 and TRBJ1-1 proteins around the CDR3, the complete variable domain is EPEVTQTPSHQVTQMGQEVILRCVPISNHLYFYWYRQILGQKVEFLVSFYNNEISEKSEIFDDQFSVERPDGSNFTLKIRSTKLEDSAMYFCASSADRPTQNTEAFFGQGTRLTVV.